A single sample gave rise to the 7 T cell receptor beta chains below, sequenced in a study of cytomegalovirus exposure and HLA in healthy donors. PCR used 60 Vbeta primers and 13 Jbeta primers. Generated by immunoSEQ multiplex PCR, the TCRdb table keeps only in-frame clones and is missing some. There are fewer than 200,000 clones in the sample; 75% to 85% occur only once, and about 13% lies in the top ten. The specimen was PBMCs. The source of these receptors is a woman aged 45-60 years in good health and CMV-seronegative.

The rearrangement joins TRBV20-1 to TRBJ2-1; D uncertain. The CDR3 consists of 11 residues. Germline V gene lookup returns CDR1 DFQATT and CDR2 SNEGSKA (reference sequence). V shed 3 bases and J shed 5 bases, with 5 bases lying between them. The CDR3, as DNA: TGCAGTGCTAGTCGTGACAATGAGCAGTTCTTC. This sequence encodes CSASRDNEQFF.

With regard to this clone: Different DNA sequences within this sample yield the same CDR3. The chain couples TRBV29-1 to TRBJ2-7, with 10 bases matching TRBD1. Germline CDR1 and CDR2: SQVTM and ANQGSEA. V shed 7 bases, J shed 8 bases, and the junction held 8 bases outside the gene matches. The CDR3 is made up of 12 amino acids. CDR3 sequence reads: CSAGGTGVQQYF. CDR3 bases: TGCAGCGCCGGTGGGACAGGGGTCCAGCAGTACTTC.

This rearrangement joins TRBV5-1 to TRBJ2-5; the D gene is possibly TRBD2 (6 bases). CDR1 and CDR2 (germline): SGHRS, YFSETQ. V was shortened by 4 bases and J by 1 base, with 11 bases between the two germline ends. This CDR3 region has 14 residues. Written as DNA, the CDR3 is TGCGCCAGCAGCAGGAGGGGCGGCCAAGAGACCCAGTACTTC. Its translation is CASSRRGGQETQYF. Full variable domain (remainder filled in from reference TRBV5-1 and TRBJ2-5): KAGVTQTPRYLIKTRGQQVTLSCSPISGHRSVSWYQQTPGQGLQFLFEYFSETQRNKGNFPGRFSGRQFSNSRSEMNVSTLELGDSALYLCASSRRGGQETQYFGPGTRLLVL.

CDR3 residues: CASSPGLDSPYF. The CDR3 DNA reads TGTGCCAGCTCACCAGGATTGGACAGCCCGTATTTT. The chain joins TRBV18 to TRBJ2-3, with D possibly TRBD1 on 6 matching bases. This CDR3 has 12 residues. The V end was cut by 2 bases, the J end by 14 bases, with 14 bases between. Germline values: CDR1 KGHSH, CDR2 LQKENI. Combining the CDR3 with reference TRBV18 and TRBJ2-3 gives the whole variable domain NAGVMQNPRHLVRRRGQEARLRCSPMKGHSHVYWYRQLPEEGLKFMVYLQKENIIDESGMPKERFSAEFPKEGPSILRIQQVVRGDSAAYFCASSPGLDSPYFGPGTRLTVL.

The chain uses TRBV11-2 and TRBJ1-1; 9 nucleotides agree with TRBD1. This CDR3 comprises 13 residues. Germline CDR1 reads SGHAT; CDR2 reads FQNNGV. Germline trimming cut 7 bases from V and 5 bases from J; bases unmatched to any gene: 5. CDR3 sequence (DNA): TGTGCCAGCAACAGACAGGGGGGTACTGAAGCTTTCTTT. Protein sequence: CASNRQGGTEAFF.

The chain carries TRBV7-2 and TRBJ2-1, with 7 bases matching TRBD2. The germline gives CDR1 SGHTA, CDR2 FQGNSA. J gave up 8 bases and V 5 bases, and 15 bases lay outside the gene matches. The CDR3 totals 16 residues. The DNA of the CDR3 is TGTGCCAGCAGCCCCTGGGGCGGGAGTATTTGGGATGAGCAGTTCTTC. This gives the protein CASSPWGGSIWDEQFF.

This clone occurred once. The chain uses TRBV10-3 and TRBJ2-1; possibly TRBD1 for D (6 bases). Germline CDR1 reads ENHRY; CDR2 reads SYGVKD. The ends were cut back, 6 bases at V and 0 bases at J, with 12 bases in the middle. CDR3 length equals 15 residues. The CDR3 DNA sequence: TGTGCCATCAGCTCGGACAGAGCCTCCTACAATGAGCAGTTCTTC. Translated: CAISSDRASYNEQFF.